Listed below are T cell receptor beta chains from one sample, sequenced in a study of blood T cells in healthy people across ages. TCRdb re-analysed the 5' RACE reads in MiXCR, keeping a single row per CDR3 protein. The profile shows about 560,000 distinct CDR3 sequences, roughly a quarter of them singletons. This sample was also put to use in a study of T cells of mothers and their children.

Sequences were obtained from blood. These receptors all stem from a boy aged 2-9 years in good health. Both conserved end residues are part of each CDR3. D genes are given only for firm matches. Clone size is given for some rows only: seen once, a few or many times, or a class if the clone is expanded.

NA TRBJ1-2 once TRBV6-5 TGTGCCAGCAGACGACAGCATAACTATGGCTACACCTTC CASRRQHNYGYTF
NA TRBJ2-3 NA TRBV7-9 TGTGCCAGCAGCATCGGGGGGCAGCAGACAGATACGCAGTATTTT CASSIGGQQTDTQYF
NA TRBJ1-2 few TRBV6-5 TGTGCCGGCAGTTACGCCAGGGTCTATGGCTACACCTTC CAGSYARVYGYTF
NA TRBJ1-2 NA TRBV20-1 TGCAGTGCTAGAGATGGGAGGGGAAGTGGCTACACCTTC CSARDGRGSGYTF
NA TRBJ1-6 few TRBV4-1 TGCGCCAGCAGCCAAGCCCGGGAATCACCCCTCCACTTT CASSQARESPLHF
NA TRBJ1-1 few TRBV7-9 TGTGCCAGCAGCTCCGCCCAGTACACTGAAGCTTTCTTT CASSSAQYTEAFF
NA TRBJ2-1 NA TRBV15 TGTGCCACCAGCCCAGGACTCTCCTACAATGGGCAGTTCTTC CATSPGLSYNGQFF
NA TRBJ2-5 few TRBV6-6 TGTGCCAGCAGTTTTGCCTACGGGGGCCAGTCGAGAGAGACCCAGTACTTC CASSFAYGGQSRETQYF
NA TRBJ2-7 NA TRBV4-2 TGTGCCAGCAGCCAAGCCAGCGATATCCTCAGCTACGAGCAGTACTTC CASSQASDILSYEQYF
NA TRBJ1-3 NA TRBV6-1 TGTGCCAGCAGTCCTCGCCTTGGGGGTCACACTGGAAACACCATATATTTT CASSPRLGGHTGNTIYF
TRBD1 TRBJ2-5 many TRBV7-2 TGTGCCAGCAGCTTAGGGGGGACAGGGAGGAGGAAGACCCAGTACTTC CASSLGGTGRRKTQYF
NA TRBJ2-5 few TRBV6-5 TGTGCCAGCAGTTCCCTCGGCGGGGAAGAGACCCAGTACTTC CASSSLGGEETQYF
TRBD2 TRBJ2-5 NA TRBV3-1 TGTGCCAGCAGCCAACCCACTAGCGGGAGGGTCCGGGGAGAGACCCAGTACTTC CASSQPTSGRVRGETQYF
TRBD1 TRBJ1-2 NA TRBV6-6 TGTGCCAGCAGCCACGGGACAGAAGGTCCTAACTATGGCTACACCTTC CASSHGTEGPNYGYTF
TRBD2 TRBJ2-3 NA TRBV20-1 TGCAGTGCCAGTCCCCCCGCGGGGGGTGGCACAGATACGCAGTATTTT CSASPPAGGGTDTQYF
NA TRBJ2-6 NA TRBV20-1 TGCAGTGCTAGAGCGGGCGGGAACTCTGGGGCCAACGTCCTGACTTTC CSARAGGNSGANVLTF
NA TRBJ2-1 NA TRBV24-1 TGTGCCACCAGTGATTCCAAGGGGTACAATGAGCAGTTCTTC CATSDSKGYNEQFF
TRBD1 TRBJ2-1 many TRBV7-9 TGTGCCAGCAGCCCGACAGGGACAAGTTACAATGAGCAGTTCTTC CASSPTGTSYNEQFF
NA TRBJ2-1 NA TRBV7-9 TGTGCCAGCAGCTTAATAGGTCTAGGTGAGCAGTTCTTC CASSLIGLGEQFF
NA TRBJ1-2 NA TRBV3-1 TGTGTCAGCAGCCAAGGGGCCCCAGACAGACTATATGGCTACACCTTC CVSSQGAPDRLYGYTF
NA TRBJ2-1 few TRBV5-1 TGCGCCAGCAGCTCAGCGTTCTCCTACAATGAGCAGTTCTTC CASSSAFSYNEQFF
TRBD1 TRBJ2-6 few TRBV6-2/TRBV6-3 TGTGCCAGCAGTTACTCAAGGGACAGGGTTTCTCCTGGGGCCAACGTCCTGACTTTC CASSYSRDRVSPGANVLTF
NA TRBJ1-2 few TRBV12-3/TRBV12-4 TGTGCCAGCAGTAACGACACCTATGGCTACACCTTC CASSNDTYGYTF
TRBD2 TRBJ2-3 few TRBV7-9 TGTGCCAGCAGCTCCAACCCAACGCCTAGCGGGAGGTTAGATACGCAGTATTTT CASSSNPTPSGRLDTQYF
NA TRBJ1-2 NA TRBV9 TGTGCCAGCAGCGTACAGCCGAGAGGGGACTATGGCTACACCTTC CASSVQPRGDYGYTF
TRBD1 TRBJ1-4 few TRBV20-1 TGCAGTGCTGCGGGACAGGGGAGAGGTGAAAAACTGTTTTTT CSAAGQGRGEKLFF
TRBD2 TRBJ2-5 few TRBV20-1 TGCAGTGCTGAGGGGACTAGCGGGATCTCAGGGACCCAGTACTTC CSAEGTSGISGTQYF
TRBD2 TRBJ2-7 NA TRBV6-2/TRBV6-3 TGTGCCAGCAGTACTCCTTTAGCGGGGGAATACGAGCAGTACTTC CASSTPLAGEYEQYF
TRBD1 TRBJ1-3 few TRBV7-6 TGTGCCAGCAGCGCCCGACAGGGGGTAAACACCATATATTTT CASSARQGVNTIYF
NA TRBJ2-5 few TRBV3-1 TGTGCCAGCAGCTCACAGAGGACCCAAGAGACCCAGTACTTC CASSSQRTQETQYF
NA TRBJ2-3 NA TRBV12-3/TRBV12-4 TGTGCCAGCAGTTTATGGGGGCTGGACACAGATACGCAGTATTTT CASSLWGLDTDTQYF
NA TRBJ2-7 NA TRBV11-2 TGTGCCAGCAGCTTATTAGAGGCAGGGGTCTACGAGCAGTACTTC CASSLLEAGVYEQYF
NA TRBJ2-5 NA TRBV4-3 TGCGCCAGCAGCCAAAGGCAAGGTGTAGAGACCCAGTACTTC CASSQRQGVETQYF
TRBD2 TRBJ2-5 NA TRBV6-5 TGTGCCAGCAGCCGGACTAGCGAGGGACTGGAGACCCAGTACTTC CASSRTSEGLETQYF
NA TRBJ1-2 NA TRBV18 TGTGCCAGCTCAGGGGGCCTTACTGATAACTATGGCTACACCTTC CASSGGLTDNYGYTF
NA TRBJ2-5 few TRBV20-1 TGCAGTGCTAGAGATACACTATTGGAGACCCAGTACTTC CSARDTLLETQYF
TRBD1 TRBJ1-4 once TRBV11-2 TGTGCCAGCAGCCCCCAGCTAGGGGACAGGGATAATGAAAAACTGTTTTTT CASSPQLGDRDNEKLFF
NA TRBJ2-3 NA TRBV9 TGTGCCAGCAGCGCAGGGTCCAGAGGAGATACGCAGTATTTT CASSAGSRGDTQYF
NA TRBJ2-7 NA TRBV28 TGTGCCAGCAGTTCTCCGATGGGCACAAGGAGCTCCTACGAGCAGTACTTC CASSSPMGTRSSYEQYF
TRBD2 TRBJ2-5 NA TRBV25-1 TGTGCCTCCTCCCCAACCGATCTGACTAGCATGTTTGAGACCCAGTACTTC CASSPTDLTSMFETQYF
TRBD2 TRBJ2-1 few TRBV9 TGTGCCAGCAGCGTTGATTTTGTGGGAGGGGCATACAATGAGCAGTTCTTC CASSVDFVGGAYNEQFF
NA TRBJ1-2 NA TRBV4-3 TGCGCCAGCAGCCAATGGGGCCCGGGAGACGGCCACACCTTC CASSQWGPGDGHTF